The 18 T cell receptor beta chains listed next were all sequenced from one sample in a study of sequential checkpoint blockade in melanoma. The repertoire was sequenced with immunoSEQ multiplex PCR; TCRdb's copy has only in-frame clones and lacks some. Counted here are fewer than 15,000 clones, 82% occurring once; the ten biggest clones make up 27%. Treatment indicated: randomized to nivolumab then ipilimumab (arm A) or the reverse (arm B). Sequenced here: CD8+ T cells sorted from blood (inferred from file names), sampled from a patient given nivolumab and ipilimumab in sequence. These receptors came from a human donor with melanoma.

V usage is TRBV7-9 and J usage is TRBJ2-7, with D possibly being TRBD1 (6 bases). The CDR3 is 14 amino acids. The ends were cut back, 5 bases at V and 1 base at J, with 12 bases in the middle. Germline V gene sequence: CDR1 SEHNR, CDR2 FQNEAQ (reference sequence). The CDR3 DNA sequence: TGTGCCAGCAGCCCCCCGGGACAATCCTACGAGCAGTACTTC. Protein sequence: CASSPPGQSYEQYF.

The genes are TRBV18 and TRBJ1-4; the match to TRBD1 covers 9 bases. CDR1 is KGHSH and CDR2 is LQKENI in the germline V gene. The V and J ends lost 6 bases and 3 bases, in that order; junction bases with no gene match: 8. CDR3 length: 16 amino acids. CDR3 amino acids: CASSLNRQGANEKLFF. The DNA for the CDR3 is TGTGCCAGCTCCCTGAACAGACAGGGGGCTAATGAAAAACTGTTTTTT.

The genes are TRBV6-5 and TRBJ1-6; possible D gene TRBD1, 6 bases. This CDR3 has 13 residues. Germline lookup yields CDR1 MNHEY and CDR2 SVGAGI. Trimming cost V 4 bases and J 11 bases, with 12 bases left between them. DNA of the CDR3: TGTGCCAGCAGTTGGGGGGGCGAGGCACCCCTCCACTTT. Translating it yields CASSWGGEAPLHF.

The chain couples TRBV27 to TRBJ2-1, with TRBD2 matching over 7 bases. The germline V gene encodes CDR1 MNHEY and CDR2 SMNVEV (reference sequence). V dropped 2 bases and J dropped 2; count of bases not matched to a gene: 3. The CDR3 loop spans 15 amino acids. This CDR3 is CASSLGGRTYNEQFF. CDR3 nucleotide sequence: TGTGCCAGCAGTTTAGGCGGGAGAACCTACAATGAGCAGTTCTTC.

The chain combines TRBV7-9 with TRBJ2-7; the match to TRBD1 covers 9 bases. In germline, CDR1 is SEHNR, CDR2 FQNEAQ (reference sequence). V shed 3 bases and J 4 bases; nucleotides not matched to a gene: 10. This CDR3 has 16 residues. The CDR3 loop is CASSFPSVGQGYEQYF. In nucleotides, the CDR3 is TGTGCCAGCAGCTTTCCCAGCGTCGGACAGGGGTACGAGCAGTACTTC.

The rearrangement uses TRBV27 and TRBJ2-7, with 7 bases lining up with TRBD2. Germline assignment: CDR1 MNHEY and CDR2 SMNVEV (reference sequence). V shed 6 bases and J 0 bases; nucleotides not matched to a gene: 5. CDR3 length equals 14 residues. The CDR3 here is CASRPSGSSYEQYF. The CDR3 DNA reads as TGTGCCAGCAGGCCTAGCGGCAGCTCCTACGAGCAGTACTTC.

DNA of the CDR3: TGTGCCAGCAGCTTGGGACAGGGCCAGGCATATGAGCAGTTCTTC. Protein: CASSLGQGQAYEQFF. The chain recombines TRBV13 with TRBJ2-1, with 9 positions matching TRBD1. Germline-derived CDR1 and CDR2 are PRHDT and FYEKMQ (reference sequence). With 3 bases clipped from V and 8 bases from J, the junction kept 8 bases outside the gene matches. The CDR3 extends over 15 amino acids.

The chain uses TRBV9 and TRBJ2-3; D not certain. Germline values: CDR1 SGDLS, CDR2 YYNGEE. V lost 0 bases and J lost 4, with 12 bases in between. This CDR3 spans 15 amino acids. DNA for the CDR3: TGTGCCAGCAGCGTAGAGGTTGTAGCAGCAGATACGCAGTATTTT. This codes for CASSVEVVAADTQYF.

The V call is TRBV7-6, the J call TRBJ1-6; TRBD1 agrees at 9 bases. The V and J ends lost 5 bases and 10 bases, in that order; junction bases with no gene match: 12. The germline CDR1 and CDR2 sequences are SGHVS and FNYEAQ. This CDR3 is built from 16 residues. The CDR3 DNA sequence: TGTGCCAGCAGCCCCAAGCCGGACAGGGGACGATCACCCCTCCACTTT. Protein: CASSPKPDRGRSPLHF.

Only one count was recorded for this clone. The rearrangement joins TRBV7-9 to TRBJ2-5, with D perhaps TRBD1 (6 bases). V was trimmed by 5 bases and J by 0 bases, leaving 10 bases between them. The CDR3 consists of 14 residues. CDR1 and CDR2 from the germline V gene are SEHNR and FQNEAQ (reference sequence). The CDR3 nucleotides read TGTGCCAGCAGCCCCGACAGGAACCAAGAGACCCAGTACTTC. Residues: CASSPDRNQETQYF. The full variable domain, completed using reference TRBV7-9 and TRBJ2-5, is DTGVSQNPRHKITKRGQNVTFRCDPISEHNRLYWYRQTLGQGPEFLTYFQNEAQLEKSRLLSDRFSAERPKGSFSTLEIQRTEQGDSAMYLCASSPDRNQETQYFGPGTRLLVL.

The gene calls are TRBV12-2 and TRBJ2-5; the tabulated D call, TRBD1, remains unverified against the DNA. TRBV12-2 is annotated as a pseudogene. This CDR3 contains 18 residues. The CDR3 sequence is CASRLFRGCTGNQETQYF. Here the CDR3 DNA reads TGTGCAAGTCGCTTATTTAGGGGATGTACAGGGAACCAAGAGACCCAGTACTTC.

V gene TRBV9 combines with J gene TRBJ2-7; D might be TRBD1 (6 bases). Germline V gives CDR1 SGDLS, CDR2 YYNGEE. The CDR3 runs 14 residues. The V and J ends lost 4 bases and 4 bases respectively, with 15 bases between them. CDR3 DNA: TGTGCCAGCAGCCCCCAGGGGACCCTATACGAGCAGTACTTC. It specifies CASSPQGTLYEQYF.

This chain uses TRBV6-1 with TRBJ1-5; TRBD1 matches at 8 bases. Germline V lookup: CDR1 MNHNS, CDR2 SASEGT. This CDR3 is 15 amino acids long. V shed 6 bases, J shed 5 bases, and the junction held 9 bases outside the gene matches. The chain's CDR3 is CASSRTGMIDQPQHF. CDR3 DNA: TGTGCCAGCAGCCGGACAGGGATGATAGATCAGCCCCAGCATTTT.

V is TRBV7-9 and J is TRBJ2-7, with 7 nucleotides matching TRBD1. Germline loops: CDR1 SEHNR, CDR2 FQNEAQ (reference sequence). The CDR3 runs 15 residues. V shed 8 bases, J shed 3 bases, and the junction held 13 bases outside the gene matches. The CDR3 is CASSNEGAWDYEQYF. The DNA of the CDR3 is TGTGCCAGCTCCAACGAGGGGGCCTGGGACTACGAGCAGTACTTC.

V gene TRBV21-1 combines with J gene TRBJ1-1. TRBV21-1 is designated a pseudogene. The CDR3 loop spans 13 amino acids. CDR3 residues: CASMDLRGTEAFF. CDR3 coding DNA: TGTGCCAGCATGGACCTCCGGGGCACTGAAGCTTTCTTT.

This chain links TRBV5-4 with TRBJ2-5; a weak D match, TRBD1 (6 bases). The J call may not be correct, given that the DNA end is closer to TRBJ2-7. This CDR3 comprises 12 residues. CDR1 and CDR2 from the germline V gene are SGHNT and YYREEE (reference sequence). CDR3 residues: CASSSRGYEQYF. CDR3 DNA: TGTGCCAGCAGCTCCAGGGGCTACGAGCAGTACTTC.

This chain joins TRBV11-2 and TRBJ2-7; a weak D match, TRBD2 (6 bases). This CDR3 contains 14 residues. In germline, CDR1 is SGHAT, CDR2 FQNNGV. V shed 2 bases and J shed 1 base, with 9 bases lying between them. DNA of the CDR3: TGTGCCAGCAGCTTACGGCGGGGTTCCTACGAGCAGTACTTC. Translated, it gives CASSLRRGSYEQYF.

The rearrangement uses TRBV5-6 and TRBJ2-7; TRBD2 matches at 7 bases. CDR1 and CDR2 from the germline V gene are SGHDT and YYEEEE. The CDR3 totals 14 residues. Trimming at V came to 8 bases and at J to 1 base, leaving 9 bases not matched to a gene. The CDR3 coding sequence is TGTGCCAGTCGATCCGGGGGGTCATCCTACGAGCAGTACTTC. Its protein is CASRSGGSSYEQYF. The full variable domain, with the rest looked up from reference TRBV5-6 and TRBJ2-7, is DAGVTQSPTHLIKTRGQQVTLRCSPKSGHDTVSWYQQALGQGPQFIFQYYEEEERQRGNFPDRFSGHQFPNYSSELNVNALLLGDSALYLCASRSGGSSYEQYFGPGTRLTVT.